This T cell receptor (beta chain) came from a study of cytomegalovirus exposure and HLA in healthy donors. Of note for this clone: Antigen unknown. At one of its ends the junction is not consistent with the germline gene, which may arise from a read error.

The CDR3 totals 13 residues. Germline V CDR1 and CDR2: SSHAT, FNYEAQ (reference sequence). Findings of the study overall: Among donors in an Asian-associated ancestry cluster, a later analysis reportedly found fewer N-insertions than the approximately 670-donor mean. The listing of 150 or so TCR beta chains classed them as cytomegalovirus-associated. It was shown in a later analysis that HLA-associated TCR beta chains were more clonally expanded than other, equally common chains. Earlier analysis found most TCR beta V segments productive about 87% or about 30% of the time.

A multiplex PCR was run with 60 Vbeta primers and 13 Jbeta primers. Method: immunoSEQ multiplex PCR; TCRdb's copy keeps in-frame clones and lacks some. Counted here are around 200,000 clones, around 80% occurring once; the ten biggest clones make up approximately 2.4%. The specimen was PBMCs. This receptor was identified in a woman between 45 and 60 years old in good health and CMV-seronegative. The genes are TRBV7-7 and TRBJ2-2; D call uncertain. CDR3 coding DNA: TGTGCTAGCAGCCCGGTAACCACCGGGGAGCTGTTTTTT. The encoded protein is CASSPVTTGELFF.